This is a list of T cell receptor beta chains from one sample in a study of OX40 agonist ivuxolimab in advanced cancers. Sequencing was performed with immunoSEQ multiplex PCR; in TCRdb, only in-frame clones are kept and a portion is missing. The sample has fewer than 40,000 clones, 70% to 80% seen once. The material sequenced was CD4+ or CD8+ T cells sorted from blood, taken in a trial of the OX40 agonist ivuxolimab. The origin of the receptors is an adult with an advanced solid tumor such as melanoma, head and neck, liver or kidney cancer. Both conserved end residues are part of each CDR3. Fields, in order: clone size, J gene, D gene, V gene, CDR3 DNA, CDR3 protein. A D gene is named only where the DNA matches it firmly. Clone size is given for some rows only: seen once, a few or many times, or a class if the clone is expanded.

clone size: -
J gene: TRBJ2-3
D gene: -
V gene: TRBV11-3
CDR3 DNA: TGTGCCAGCAGCTTAGATGGGCCCACAGATACGCAGTATTTT
CDR3 protein: CASSLDGPTDTQYF

clone size: -
J gene: TRBJ1-1
D gene: -
V gene: TRBV19
CDR3 DNA: TGTGCCAGTAGTTTACAGGGAAGAGGGACTGAAGCTTTCTTT
CDR3 protein: CASSLQGRGTEAFF

clone size: -
J gene: TRBJ1-4
D gene: -
V gene: TRBV28
CDR3 DNA: TGTGCCAGCAGTTCAACAGGGACGGCTAATGAAAAACTGTTTTTT
CDR3 protein: CASSSTGTANEKLFF

clone size: -
J gene: TRBJ1-2
D gene: -
V gene: TRBV5-4
CDR3 DNA: TGTGCCAGCACCTCCGGCTCCGGAGGAAGTGGCTACACCTTC
CDR3 protein: CASTSGSGGSGYTF

clone size: few
J gene: TRBJ2-3
D gene: TRBD1
V gene: TRBV14
CDR3 DNA: TGTGCCAGCAGCCAAGTTGGACAGGTCTACACAGATACGCAGTATTTT
CDR3 protein: CASSQVGQVYTDTQYF

clone size: -
J gene: TRBJ2-5
D gene: -
V gene: TRBV5-1
CDR3 DNA: TGCGCCAGCAGCTTGGGAAGTCAGGGCCCACAAGAGACCCAGTACTTC
CDR3 protein: CASSLGSQGPQETQYF

clone size: -
J gene: TRBJ2-1
D gene: TRBD1
V gene: TRBV5-1
CDR3 DNA: TGCGCCAGCAGCTCGACAGGGAGCTCCTACAATGAGCAGTTCTTC
CDR3 protein: CASSSTGSSYNEQFF

clone size: -
J gene: TRBJ1-5
D gene: -
V gene: TRBV9
CDR3 DNA: TGTGCCAGCAGCGTAGGAGACCATAGCAATCAGCCCCAGCATTTT
CDR3 protein: CASSVGDHSNQPQHF

clone size: -
J gene: TRBJ2-5
D gene: -
V gene: TRBV6-5
CDR3 DNA: TGTGCCAGCGTCCGGCGCGGCCAAGAGACCCAGTACTTC
CDR3 protein: CASVRRGQETQYF

clone size: -
J gene: TRBJ2-4
D gene: -
V gene: TRBV6-5
CDR3 DNA: TGTGCCAGCACCTTGACTAGAGTGGGCAAAAACATTCAGTACTTC
CDR3 protein: CASTLTRVGKNIQYF

clone size: -
J gene: TRBJ1-2
D gene: -
V gene: TRBV6-5
CDR3 DNA: TGTGCCAGCAGTTACGGACACCGGTATGGCTACACCTTC
CDR3 protein: CASSYGHRYGYTF

clone size: -
J gene: TRBJ1-3
D gene: -
V gene: TRBV18
CDR3 DNA: TGTGCCAGCTCACCACGACAGCTCTCTGGAAACACCATATATTTT
CDR3 protein: CASSPRQLSGNTIYF

clone size: -
J gene: TRBJ2-7
D gene: -
V gene: TRBV19
CDR3 DNA: TGTGCCAGTAGTATTTCTGGGGCCGCCTACGAGCAGTACTTC
CDR3 protein: CASSISGAAYEQYF

clone size: -
J gene: TRBJ2-3
D gene: -
V gene: TRBV6-6
CDR3 DNA: TGTGCCAGCAGTTACTCCTCTGGGGATACGCAGTATTTT
CDR3 protein: CASSYSSGDTQYF

clone size: -
J gene: TRBJ1-1
D gene: -
V gene: TRBV19
CDR3 DNA: TGTGCCAGTAGTATCCAAGGTCTGGACGCAGCTTTCTTT
CDR3 protein: CASSIQGLDAAFF

clone size: -
J gene: TRBJ1-3
D gene: TRBD1
V gene: TRBV5-6
CDR3 DNA: TGTGCCAGCAGTTTGGACAGGGGGCCTCTATTTGGAAACACCATATATTTT
CDR3 protein: CASSLDRGPLFGNTIYF

clone size: -
J gene: TRBJ2-1
D gene: TRBD2
V gene: TRBV7-9
CDR3 DNA: TGTGCCAGCAGCTTCGGACTAGCGGAGGACCCGTTCTTC
CDR3 protein: CASSFGLAEDPFF

clone size: -
J gene: TRBJ2-5
D gene: -
V gene: TRBV10-3
CDR3 DNA: TGTGCCATCAGTGATACAGTGTACCAAGAGACCCAGTACTTC
CDR3 protein: CAISDTVYQETQYF

clone size: -
J gene: TRBJ1-4
D gene: -
V gene: TRBV28
CDR3 DNA: TGTGCCAGCACGACAGCAGCTAATGAAAAACTGTTTTTT
CDR3 protein: CASTTAANEKLFF

clone size: once
J gene: TRBJ2-3
D gene: TRBD1
V gene: TRBV5-6
CDR3 DNA: TGTGCCAGCAGCGTGCTGGGACAGGGGGCCACAGATACGCAGTATTTT
CDR3 protein: CASSVLGQGATDTQYF

clone size: -
J gene: TRBJ1-3
D gene: TRBD1
V gene: TRBV6-5
CDR3 DNA: TGTGCCAGCAGTCGACAGGGGGCAATCGGAAACACCATATATTTT
CDR3 protein: CASSRQGAIGNTIYF

clone size: -
J gene: TRBJ1-5
D gene: -
V gene: TRBV19
CDR3 DNA: TGTGCCAGTAGTATTAGGGACCAGCCCCAGCATTTT
CDR3 protein: CASSIRDQPQHF

clone size: -
J gene: TRBJ2-2
D gene: -
V gene: TRBV7-9
CDR3 DNA: TGTGCCAGCAGATGGGAGGTAGCCGGGGAGCTGTTTTTT
CDR3 protein: CASRWEVAGELFF

clone size: -
J gene: TRBJ2-1
D gene: -
V gene: TRBV5-1
CDR3 DNA: TGCGCCAGCAGCTTGCGGGCTCCCCGAACCTACAATGAGCAGTTCTTC
CDR3 protein: CASSLRAPRTYNEQFF

clone size: -
J gene: TRBJ2-7
D gene: TRBD1
V gene: TRBV27
CDR3 DNA: TGTGCCAGCAGTCCCGCGGGACAGGGAGGCTACGAGCAGTACTTC
CDR3 protein: CASSPAGQGGYEQYF

clone size: -
J gene: TRBJ2-7
D gene: TRBD2
V gene: TRBV5-1
CDR3 DNA: TGCGCCAGCAGCCCCTGGACGGGAGGAGGTTACGAGCAGTACTTC
CDR3 protein: CASSPWTGGGYEQYF

clone size: -
J gene: TRBJ2-7
D gene: -
V gene: TRBV6-5
CDR3 DNA: TGTGCCAGCAGCCCCGGGGTCCACGAGCAGTACTTC
CDR3 protein: CASSPGVHEQYF

clone size: -
J gene: TRBJ2-2
D gene: TRBD1
V gene: TRBV14
CDR3 DNA: TGTGCCAGCAGCCAGATAGGGGGCTCTGAGACCGGGGAGCTGTTTTTT
CDR3 protein: CASSQIGGSETGELFF

clone size: -
J gene: TRBJ2-7
D gene: -
V gene: TRBV6-1
CDR3 DNA: TGTGCCAGCAGCCGGGCTATAGTTGGCTCCTACGAGCAGTACTTC
CDR3 protein: CASSRAIVGSYEQYF

clone size: -
J gene: TRBJ2-7
D gene: -
V gene: TRBV29-1
CDR3 DNA: TGCAGCGTTGAATCCCCGGGGCTGGGCGAGCAGTACTTC
CDR3 protein: CSVESPGLGEQYF

clone size: -
J gene: TRBJ2-2
D gene: -
V gene: TRBV10-3
CDR3 DNA: TGTGCCATCCAAGATGGAACGCACACCGGGGAGCTGTTTTTT
CDR3 protein: CAIQDGTHTGELFF

clone size: -
J gene: TRBJ2-7
D gene: TRBD1
V gene: TRBV6-1
CDR3 DNA: TGTGCCAGCAGTGAAACGAGGGACAGGGGCGAGCAGTACTTC
CDR3 protein: CASSETRDRGEQYF

clone size: -
J gene: TRBJ2-1
D gene: TRBD2
V gene: TRBV6-1
CDR3 DNA: TGTGCCAGCAAGGAGCTAGCGGGTTACAATGAGCAGTTCTTC
CDR3 protein: CASKELAGYNEQFF

clone size: -
J gene: TRBJ2-7
D gene: TRBD1
V gene: TRBV28
CDR3 DNA: TGTGCCAGCAGTTTATGGCGACAGGGGGCTTACGAGCAGTACTTC
CDR3 protein: CASSLWRQGAYEQYF

clone size: few
J gene: TRBJ1-1
D gene: -
V gene: TRBV14
CDR3 DNA: TGTGCCAGCAGCCAAGAACTCCCGAACACTGAAGCTTTCTTT
CDR3 protein: CASSQELPNTEAFF

clone size: few
J gene: TRBJ2-3
D gene: TRBD2
V gene: TRBV9
CDR3 DNA: TGTGCCAGCAGCGTTACTAGCGGGAGGGGCGAGGATACGCAGTATTTT
CDR3 protein: CASSVTSGRGEDTQYF

clone size: -
J gene: TRBJ1-2
D gene: -
V gene: TRBV15
CDR3 DNA: TGTGCCACCAGCAGAGATCGATTCGGGGGCGAAGACTATGGCTACACCTTC
CDR3 protein: CATSRDRFGGEDYGYTF

clone size: -
J gene: TRBJ2-1
D gene: -
V gene: TRBV7-3
CDR3 DNA: TGTGCCAGCAGCCACGGACTCTACAATGAGCAGTTCTTC
CDR3 protein: CASSHGLYNEQFF

clone size: -
J gene: TRBJ2-1
D gene: -
V gene: TRBV5-4
CDR3 DNA: TGTGCCAGCAGCTTTGACACCTACAATGAGCAGTTCTTC
CDR3 protein: CASSFDTYNEQFF

clone size: -
J gene: TRBJ1-5
D gene: -
V gene: TRBV4-3
CDR3 DNA: TGCGCCAGCGGGCAGGAGGTGGGCAATCAGCCCCAGCATTTT
CDR3 protein: CASGQEVGNQPQHF

clone size: -
J gene: TRBJ2-1
D gene: TRBD2
V gene: TRBV5-4
CDR3 DNA: TGTGCCAGCAGTTCACTGACTAGCGGGAGTAGAGGCAATGAGCAGTTCTTC
CDR3 protein: CASSSLTSGSRGNEQFF

clone size: -
J gene: TRBJ2-7
D gene: -
V gene: TRBV19
CDR3 DNA: TGTGCCAGTAGTATAGGGACCCGGGCCTCCTACGAGCAGTACTTC
CDR3 protein: CASSIGTRASYEQYF

clone size: -
J gene: TRBJ1-2
D gene: TRBD1
V gene: TRBV6-6
CDR3 DNA: TGTGCCAGCTCACCGACAGGGAGTCTTGGTGGCTACACCTTC
CDR3 protein: CASSPTGSLGGYTF

clone size: -
J gene: TRBJ1-4
D gene: TRBD1
V gene: TRBV30
CDR3 DNA: TGTGCCTGGAGTTTTGGGACAGGGGTTGGGGAAAAACTGTTTTTT
CDR3 protein: CAWSFGTGVGEKLFF

clone size: few
J gene: TRBJ2-1
D gene: -
V gene: TRBV6-1
CDR3 DNA: TGTGCCAGCAGTGGCCCAGTCCCTAACAATGAGCAGTTCTTC
CDR3 protein: CASSGPVPNNEQFF

clone size: -
J gene: TRBJ2-7
D gene: TRBD2
V gene: TRBV27
CDR3 DNA: TGTGCCAGCAGTTTAAGGACTAGCGGGACCTACTCCTACGAGCAGTACTTC
CDR3 protein: CASSLRTSGTYSYEQYF

clone size: -
J gene: TRBJ1-5
D gene: TRBD1
V gene: TRBV7-8
CDR3 DNA: TGTGCCAGCAGCTTAGGGGACAGGGTGGGACAGCCCCAGCATTTT
CDR3 protein: CASSLGDRVGQPQHF

clone size: -
J gene: TRBJ2-7
D gene: -
V gene: TRBV9
CDR3 DNA: TGTGCCAGCAGCGTAGGACCCTCAGCTAGCGAGCAGTACTTC
CDR3 protein: CASSVGPSASEQYF

clone size: few
J gene: TRBJ1-1
D gene: -
V gene: TRBV10-3
CDR3 DNA: TGTGCCATCAGTGAGTCGAGCCGGGTGAACACTGAAGCTTTCTTT
CDR3 protein: CAISESSRVNTEAFF

clone size: medium-sized
J gene: TRBJ2-5
D gene: -
V gene: TRBV4-1
CDR3 DNA: TGCGCCAGCAGCCTAGGAGGGTCGATGGAGACCCAGTACTTC
CDR3 protein: CASSLGGSMETQYF

clone size: -
J gene: TRBJ2-2
D gene: TRBD1
V gene: TRBV18
CDR3 DNA: TGTGCCAGCTCACCCCTGGACAGGTCGTCCGGGGAGCTGTTTTTT
CDR3 protein: CASSPLDRSSGELFF

clone size: -
J gene: TRBJ1-3
D gene: -
V gene: TRBV30
CDR3 DNA: TGTGCCTGGAGTTTGAACACCATATATTTT
CDR3 protein: CAWSLNTIYF

clone size: -
J gene: TRBJ2-7
D gene: -
V gene: TRBV6-6
CDR3 DNA: TGTGCCAGCAGTTACGGGTGGGTGGCTCAAGCCGAGCAGTACTTC
CDR3 protein: CASSYGWVAQAEQYF

clone size: -
J gene: TRBJ2-5
D gene: -
V gene: TRBV27
CDR3 DNA: TGTGCCAGCAGTCTCCTCGCAATTGGGGGGGCGAGGGAGACCCAGTACTTC
CDR3 protein: CASSLLAIGGARETQYF

clone size: -
J gene: TRBJ1-1
D gene: TRBD1
V gene: TRBV5-1
CDR3 DNA: TGCGCCAGCAGCTCGACAGGGGGCTGGACTGAAGCTTTCTTT
CDR3 protein: CASSSTGGWTEAFF

clone size: -
J gene: TRBJ2-3
D gene: -
V gene: TRBV9
CDR3 DNA: TGTGCCAGCAGCGTAGCGGAGGGGCGGAAAGATACGCAGTATTTT
CDR3 protein: CASSVAEGRKDTQYF

clone size: -
J gene: TRBJ1-3
D gene: -
V gene: TRBV11-2
CDR3 DNA: TGTGCCAGCAGCTTAGTTGAAAAGGGAGACCCTGGAAACACCATATATTTT
CDR3 protein: CASSLVEKGDPGNTIYF

clone size: once
J gene: TRBJ1-1
D gene: -
V gene: TRBV5-4
CDR3 DNA: TGTGCCAGCAGCTTCGGGGGTATGAACACTGAAGCTTTCTTT
CDR3 protein: CASSFGGMNTEAFF

clone size: -
J gene: TRBJ2-7
D gene: TRBD2
V gene: TRBV5-1
CDR3 DNA: TGCGCCAGCACCCCTAGCGGACCTCCCTACGAGCAGTACTTC
CDR3 protein: CASTPSGPPYEQYF